These 14 T cell receptor beta chains were sequenced from one sample in a study of OX40 agonist ivuxolimab in advanced cancers. Method: immunoSEQ multiplex PCR; TCRdb's copy keeps in-frame clones and lacks some. The data show about 76,000 clones, approximately 86% seen once. The sequences come from CD4+ or CD8+ T cells sorted from blood, collected in a trial of the OX40 agonist ivuxolimab. These receptors all stem from an adult with an advanced solid tumor such as melanoma, head and neck, liver or kidney cancer.

The CDR3 DNA follows: TGCGCCAGCAGCCAACAAAGCGGGGCCTTAGAGACCCAGTACTTC. As protein: CASSQQSGALETQYF. This chain uses TRBV4-3 with TRBJ2-5; TRBD2 matches 7 bases. CDR1 LGHNA and CDR2 YSLEER come from the germline V gene. The CDR3 sequence is 15 residues long. Losses at the gene ends were 2 bases for V and 4 bases for J; bases not matched to a gene: 7.

This clone has more than one count but fewer than ten. V usage is TRBV7-9 and J usage is TRBJ2-5, with D maybe TRBD2 (5 bases). The CDR3 runs 13 residues. In germline, CDR1 is SEHNR, CDR2 FQNEAQ (reference sequence). Trimming stripped 8 bases from V and 5 bases from J, with 15 bases between. The CDR3 here is CASGGEAPETQYF. In DNA form, the CDR3 reads TGTGCCAGCGGAGGCGAGGCACCGGAGACCCAGTACTTC.

The chain couples TRBV29-1 to TRBJ2-7; D might be TRBD2 (5 bases). There are 12 residues in the CDR3. The V gene's germline CDR1 is SQVTM and CDR2 ANQGSEA. Trimming shortened V by 4 bases and J by 2 bases, and 9 bases separated the two germline ends. Written as DNA, the CDR3 is TGCAGCGTTGTACGGGGTACCTACGAGCAGTACTTC. Encoded protein: CSVVRGTYEQYF.

The chain carries TRBV11-2 and TRBJ1-1; no firm D call. V was clipped by 5 bases and J by 7 bases, with 14 bases between them. This CDR3 comprises 13 residues. The germline V gene has CDR1 SGHAT and CDR2 FQNNGV. CDR3: CASSGPSGDEAFF. CDR3 DNA sequence: TGTGCCAGCAGCGGACCCTCCGGGGATGAAGCTTTCTTT.

The chain has TRBV5-4 and TRBJ1-2; tentatively, D is TRBD1 (5 bases). Trimming cost V 0 bases and J 0 bases, with 9 bases left between them. There are 15 residues in the CDR3. CDR1 and CDR2 (germline): SGHNT, YYREEE (reference sequence). DNA of the CDR3: TGTGCCAGCAGCTTGGGTCCAGGGTCTAACTATGGCTACACCTTC. Encoded protein: CASSLGPGSNYGYTF.

DNA of the CDR3: TGTGCCAGCAGTTTGCAGCTCAATCAGCCCCAGCATTTT. Amino acid sequence: CASSLQLNQPQHF. The genes are TRBV28 and TRBJ1-5; D not certain. Trimming stripped 3 bases from V and 3 bases from J, with 6 bases between. Germline CDR1 is MDHEN and CDR2 is SYDVKM. The CDR3 is 13 residues long.

V is TRBV4-3 and J is TRBJ1-6; D remains unclear. Germline assignment: CDR1 LGHNA and CDR2 YSLEER. Between the trimmed V and J ends, which lost 1 base and 5 bases, there was a span of 6 bases. This CDR3 is built from 14 residues. CDR3 in DNA: TGCGCCAGCAGCCAAGGACTGCATAATTCACCCCTCCACTTT. This encodes CASSQGLHNSPLHF.

V is TRBV27 and J is TRBJ1-5; no reliable D call. CDR3 length: 22 amino acids. Germline CDR1 and CDR2: MNHEY and SMNVEV (reference sequence). The V end was cut by 5 bases, the J end by 0 bases, with 32 bases between. The CDR3 nucleotides are TGTGCCAGCAGTCCTTTCGGGAGGCATCCCGGGCAGTCCTTTTATAGCAATCAGCCCCAGCATTTT. Translating gives CASSPFGRHPGQSFYSNQPQHF.

The chain carries TRBV28 and TRBJ2-3, with 11 positions matching TRBD2. Germline trimming cut 4 bases from V and 2 bases from J; bases unmatched to any gene: 20. Germline V gene data show CDR1 as MDHEN and CDR2 as SYDVKM. This CDR3 comprises 21 residues. In DNA, the CDR3 is TGTGCCAGCAGTTCCTACGGCCTCTCGTGGGCTAGCGGGGGGCACACAGATACGCAGTATTTT. Translated, it gives CASSSYGLSWASGGHTDTQYF.

The rearrangement links TRBV5-1 to TRBJ2-1; the match to TRBD1 covers 10 bases. The CDR3 is 14 residues long. Trimming at V came to 3 bases and at J to 6 bases, leaving 3 bases not matched to a gene. Germline V gene data show CDR1 as SGHRS and CDR2 as YFSETQ. The CDR3 sequence: CASSSRTGGNEQFF. The CDR3 nucleotides are TGCGCCAGCAGCTCCCGGACAGGGGGCAATGAGCAGTTCTTC.

This chain connects TRBV2 to TRBJ1-2; no clear D. Germline-derived CDR1 and CDR2 are SNHLY and FYNNEI. The V gene lost 11 bases and the J gene lost 0 bases, with 7 bases spanning the gap. The CDR3 is made up of 11 amino acids. The CDR3 reads CAGGANYGYTF. DNA for the CDR3: TGTGCCGGTGGGGCTAACTATGGCTACACCTTC.

V usage is TRBV27 and J usage is TRBJ2-6; 7 bases match TRBD2. The CDR3 extends over 18 amino acids. The J segment lost 0 bases and the V segment lost 6 bases, leaving 11 bases of the junction unmatched. Germline CDR1 and CDR2: MNHEY and SMNVEV (reference sequence). CDR3 sequence reads: CASSIRGVDSSGANVLTF. For the CDR3, the DNA is TGTGCCAGCAGCATCCGGGGGGTTGATTCCTCTGGGGCCAACGTCCTGACTTTC.

The gene calls are TRBV6-5 and TRBJ2-2; 7 nucleotides agree with TRBD1. The trim removed 5 bases at V and 4 bases at J, leaving 7 bases unmatched. The CDR3 is 15 amino acids. The germline CDR1 and CDR2 sequences are MNHEY and SVGAGI. This CDR3 reads CASSPGQTLTGELFF. The CDR3 DNA is TGTGCCAGCAGTCCGGGACAGACGCTCACCGGGGAGCTGTTTTTT.

J is TRBJ1-1 and V is TRBV18; the D gene is possibly TRBD1 (5 bases). This CDR3 region has 18 residues. CDR1 and CDR2 from the germline V gene are KGHSH and LQKENI. Trimming took off 0 bases at V and 6 bases at J, with 23 bases between the two ends. The CDR3 loop reads CASSPPYTGGFQIAEAFF. CDR3 sequence (DNA): TGTGCCAGCTCACCACCTTACACAGGAGGTTTTCAGATCGCTGAAGCTTTCTTT. Using reference TRBV18 and TRBJ1-1 for the parts outside the CDR3, the full variable domain is NAGVMQNPRHLVRRRGQEARLRCSPMKGHSHVYWYRQLPEEGLKFMVYLQKENIIDESGMPKERFSAEFPKEGPSILRIQQVVRGDSAAYFCASSPPYTGGFQIAEAFFGQGTRLTVV.